This T cell receptor (beta chain) was profiled in a study of regulatory T cells in long-lasting Graves disease. CDR3 size: 16 residues. V was pared by 7 bases and J by 3 bases, with 11 bases of the junction left unmatched. The authors built TCR beta libraries using iRepertoire HTBI primers and Arm-PCR of CDR3 regions. TCRdb processed the multiplex PCR reads anew with MiXCR; each CDR3 protein has one entry. This sample has 200,000 to 250,000 distinct CDR3 sequences, with about 19% found just once. This clonotype appeared many times. This sample's time point: newly diagnosed GD, antithyroid drugs for less than 3 months. The authors made the TCR library using RNA they extracted from PBMCs. These records were also assigned to another study, of T cells in Graves' hyperthyroidism and ophthalmopathy.

V gene TRBV12-3 or TRBV12-4 combines with J gene TRBJ1-2; 10 nucleotides line up with TRBD1. This material consisted of peripheral blood mononuclear cells (PBMCs), taken at new diagnosis, from a patient treated with antithyroid drugs. The origin of this receptor is a woman aged 25 to 39 with Graves disease. The CDR3 sequence is CASTPGQGNSDYGYTF. In DNA, the CDR3 is TGTGCCAGCACTCCGGGACAGGGGAATTCTGACTATGGCTACACCTTC.